The next 22 T cell receptor beta chains were all read from a single sample in a study of OX40 agonist ivuxolimab in advanced cancers. Sequencing was performed with immunoSEQ multiplex PCR; in TCRdb, only in-frame clones are kept and a portion is missing. The table shows approximately 64,000 clones, with over 80% occurring only once. Specimen: CD4+ or CD8+ T cells sorted from blood, collected in a trial of the OX40 agonist ivuxolimab. All receptors derive from an adult with an advanced solid tumor such as melanoma, head and neck, liver or kidney cancer.

The chain carries TRBV27 and TRBJ2-3, with a tentative D call TRBD1 (5 bases). Germline CDR1 MNHEY, CDR2 SMNVEV (reference sequence). Trimming removed 5 bases at V and 4 bases at J, with 10 bases between. The CDR3 has 13 amino acids. CDR3 nucleotides: TGTGCCAGCAGTAGAGACAGCCCAGATACGCAGTATTTT. It encodes CASSRDSPDTQYF.

V is TRBV18 and J is TRBJ2-1; D is uncertain. This CDR3 has 16 residues. The V end was cut by 3 bases, the J end by 7 bases, with 19 bases between. The V gene's germline CDR1 is KGHSH and CDR2 LQKENI. CDR3 sequence: CASSPATHGEGNEQFF. The CDR3, as DNA: TGTGCCAGCTCACCCGCAACCCATGGGGAAGGAAATGAGCAGTTCTTC.

The chain employs TRBV19 and TRBJ2-7; perhaps D is TRBD1 or TRBD2 (6 bases each). Germline-derived CDR1 and CDR2 are LNHDA and SQIVND (reference sequence). The CDR3 contains 15 residues. V was shortened by 1 base and J by 1 base, with 11 bases between the two germline ends. As DNA, the CDR3 is TGTGCCAGTAGTATAGGAACGGGGGCATCCTACGAGCAGTACTTC. It translates to CASSIGTGASYEQYF.

The V call is TRBV15, the J call TRBJ1-4, with 10 positions matching TRBD1. V lost 6 bases and J lost 12; bases outside the gene matches: 13. Germline values: CDR1 LNHNV, CDR2 YYDKDF (reference sequence). This CDR3 contains 15 residues. CDR3 coding DNA: TGTGCCACCAGGGAGGGACAGGGGACTAACGATCAACTGTTTTTT. As protein: CATREGQGTNDQLFF. The entire variable domain, with the rest obtained from reference TRBV15 and TRBJ1-4, is as follows: DAMVIQNPRYQVTQFGKPVTLSCSQTLNHNVMYWYQQKSSQAPKLLFHYYDKDFNNEADTPDNFQSRRPNTSFCFLDIRSPGLGDTAMYLCATREGQGTNDQLFFGSGTQLSVL.

This clone has a single count. V and J are TRBV16 and TRBJ1-6, with D possibly matching TRBD1 (5 bases). This CDR3 has 15 residues. Trimming cost V 2 bases and J 5 bases, with 10 bases left between them. From germline, CDR1 is KGHSY and CDR2 FQNENV. The CDR3 bases are TGTGCCAGCAGCCAAAATCCAGGGAATAATTCACCCCTCCACTTT. Encoded protein: CASSQNPGNNSPLHF.

Only a few counts were recorded for this clone. The chain links TRBV28 to TRBJ1-1; maybe TRBD1 (5 bases). There are 15 residues in the CDR3. V lost 5 bases and J lost 1, with 14 bases in between. Germline lookup yields CDR1 MDHEN and CDR2 SYDVKM. As DNA, the CDR3 is TGTGCCAGCAGTGGGGGGGATGGGCAGAACACTGAAGCTTTCTTT. This codes for CASSGGDGQNTEAFF. Complete variable domain (other parts from reference TRBV28 and TRBJ1-1): DVKVTQSSRYLVKRTGEKVFLECVQDMDHENMFWYRQDPGLGLRLIYFSYDVKMKEKGDIPEGYSVSREKKERFSLILESASTNQTSMYLCASSGGDGQNTEAFFGQGTRLTVV.

The genes are TRBV19 and TRBJ2-7; 9 nucleotides line up with TRBD1. The CDR3 loop spans 13 amino acids. The junction had 6 bases not matched to a gene; V was cut back by 7 bases and J by 5 bases. Germline loops: CDR1 LNHDA, CDR2 SQIVND (reference sequence). This chain's CDR3 is CASKGTGIHEQYF. The CDR3 nucleotides read TGTGCCAGTAAAGGGACAGGGATCCACGAGCAGTACTTC. The entire variable domain, with the rest obtained from reference TRBV19 and TRBJ2-7, is as follows: DGGITQSPKYLFRKEGQNVTLSCEQNLNHDAMYWYRQDPGQGLRLIYYSQIVNDFQKGDIAEGYSVSREKKESFPLTVTSAQKNPTAFYLCASKGTGIHEQYFGPGTRLTVT.

The V gene is TRBV30, the J gene TRBJ1-1; TRBD1 matches 8 bases. The CDR3 is 13 residues long. After removal of 0 bases from V and 8 bases from J, the junction contained 5 bases not matched to a gene. CDR1 and CDR2 from the germline V gene are GTSNPN and SVGIG (reference sequence). CDR3 DNA sequence: TGTGCCTGGAGTGTTATCGGACAGGGAGAAGCTTTCTTT. Translated, it gives CAWSVIGQGEAFF. Together with reference TRBV30 and TRBJ1-1, the CDR3 gives the full variable domain: SQTIHQWPATLVQPVGSPLSLECTVEGTSNPNLYWYRQAAGRGLQLLFYSVGIGQISSEVPQNLSASRPQDRQFILSSKKLLLSDSGFYLCAWSVIGQGEAFFGQGTRLTVV.

The chain carries TRBV14 and TRBJ2-1, with 14 bases matching TRBD2. Germline CDR1 reads SGHDN; CDR2 reads FVKESK. J was trimmed by 11 bases and V by 4 bases; bases with no gene match: 10. The CDR3 sequence is 16 residues long. The CDR3 spells CASSLIGTSGSNKQFF. The CDR3, as DNA: TGTGCCAGCAGCCTCATCGGGACTAGCGGGAGTAATAAGCAGTTCTTC. Full variable domain (remainder filled in from reference TRBV14 and TRBJ2-1): EAGVTQFPSHSVIEKGQTVTLRCDPISGHDNLYWYRRVMGKEIKFLLHFVKESKQDESGMPNNRFLAERTGGTYSTLKVQPAELEDSGVYFCASSLIGTSGSNKQFFGPGTRLTVL.

The J gene is TRBJ2-1, the V gene TRBV7-9; 10 bases match TRBD2. The ends lost 1 base at V and 10 bases at J; junction bases unmatched: 1. The CDR3 totals 13 residues. The germline V gene encodes CDR1 SEHNR and CDR2 FQNEAQ (reference sequence). CDR3 nucleotide sequence: TGTGCCAGCAGCTTAGAACTAGCGGGAGAGCAGTTCTTC. It is translated as CASSLELAGEQFF.

The chain has TRBV11-1 and TRBJ2-7, with a tentative D call TRBD2 (5 bases). V lost 4 bases, J lost 0 bases, and 10 bases lay in between. Germline lookup yields CDR1 SGHAT and CDR2 FQDESV (reference sequence). The CDR3 is 14 amino acids. Here the CDR3 DNA reads TGTGCCAGCAGCTCCATCCGGGGCTCCTACGAGCAGTACTTC. Protein: CASSSIRGSYEQYF.

CDR3 sequence (DNA): TGTGCCAGCAGCCCCGGACTAGCGGGAGGGCTAGATACGCAGTATTTT. Protein sequence: CASSPGLAGGLDTQYF. V gene TRBV7-2 combines with J gene TRBJ2-3, with 15 nucleotides matching TRBD2. CDR1 and CDR2 (germline): SGHTA, FQGNSA. Germline trimming cut 5 bases from V and 5 bases from J; bases unmatched to any gene: 5. The CDR3 has 16 residues.

In its sample, this clone was seen once. This sequence joins TRBV7-6 and TRBJ2-2, with a tentative D call TRBD2 (6 bases). Germline V lookup: CDR1 SGHVS, CDR2 FNYEAQ. V was shortened by 0 bases and J by 4 bases, with 9 bases between the two germline ends. The CDR3 contains 15 residues. The CDR3 protein is CASSLAGSGTGELFF. CDR3 in DNA: TGTGCCAGCAGCTTAGCGGGTAGCGGCACCGGGGAGCTGTTTTTT.

V is TRBV7-2 and J is TRBJ1-2, with 7 bases aligning to TRBD1. Germline CDR1 is SGHTA and CDR2 is FQGNSA. CDR3 size: 15 residues. V was clipped by 2 bases and J by 5 bases; unmatched bases: 8. The CDR3 coding sequence is TGTGCCAGCAGCTTATCTACGGGACAGTCTTATGGCTACACCTTC. The encoded protein is CASSLSTGQSYGYTF.

The rearrangement uses TRBV7-2 and TRBJ1-5; D gene unclear. Germline V gene lookup returns CDR1 SGHTA and CDR2 FQGNSA. Trimming left V 10 bases short and J 1 base short, with 11 bases between. The CDR3 loop spans 13 amino acids. CDR3 in DNA: TGTGCCACAGCCCGTAGCAGCAATCAGCCCCAGCATTTT. It codes for CATARSSNQPQHF.

J is TRBJ2-2 and V is TRBV7-2, with D unresolved. The ends were cut back, 6 bases at V and 2 bases at J, with 13 bases in the middle. The CDR3 has 15 residues. Germline-derived CDR1 and CDR2 are SGHTA and FQGNSA. The CDR3 DNA reads TGTGCCAGCAGTCAAGACTCCGCCAACACCGGGGAGCTGTTTTTT. It is translated as CASSQDSANTGELFF. The whole variable domain, remainder taken from reference TRBV7-2 and TRBJ2-2, is GAGVSQSPSNKVTEKGKDVELRCDPISGHTALYWYRQSLGQGLEFLIYFQGNSAPDKSGLPSDRFSAERTGGSVSTLTIQRTQQEDSAVYLCASSQDSANTGELFFGEGSRLTVL.

The DNA for the CDR3 is TGCGCCAGCAGCCAAGATAGGGCCCGTGGGGTCAGTGAAAAACTGTTTTTT. Protein sequence: CASSQDRARGVSEKLFF. The chain employs TRBV4-1 and TRBJ1-4; D is uncertain. V was trimmed by 0 bases and J by 7 bases, leaving 18 bases between them. Germline V gene sequence: CDR1 MGHRA, CDR2 YSYEKL. This CDR3 is 17 amino acids long.

The chain joins TRBV4-3 to TRBJ1-2; TRBD1 might be the D (5 bases). CDR3 length: 13 amino acids. CDR1 and CDR2 (germline): LGHNA, YSLEER. The germline V and J ends were trimmed by 0 bases and 7 bases, with 9 bases remaining between them. The CDR3, as DNA: TGCGCCAGCAGCCAAGATCGGGGGGTTGGCTACACCTTC. Amino acid sequence: CASSQDRGVGYTF.

The chain links TRBV4-1 to TRBJ2-5; 10 bases align to TRBD2. Germline CDR1 is MGHRA and CDR2 is YSYEKL. The ends lost 7 bases at V and 5 bases at J; junction bases unmatched: 13. The CDR3 extends over 16 amino acids. The CDR3 is CASTRGEREGGETQYF. In DNA, the CDR3 is TGCGCCAGCACCCGGGGGGAGCGGGAGGGCGGGGAGACCCAGTACTTC.

The chain recombines TRBV11-3 with TRBJ2-7; D unresolved. CDR3 length equals 13 residues. Trimming took 0 bases from V and 5 from J, leaving 8 bases between them. The V gene's germline CDR1 is SGHNT and CDR2 YENEEA. CDR3 coding DNA: TGTGCCAGCAGCTTAGATGGCCTCCACGAGCAGTACTTC. Amino acids: CASSLDGLHEQYF. The full variable domain, rest sourced from reference TRBV11-3 and TRBJ2-7, is EAGVVQSPRYKIIEKKQPVAFWCNPISGHNTLYWYLQNLGQGPELLIRYENEEAVDDSQLPKDRFSAERLKGVDSTLKIQPAELGDSAVYLCASSLDGLHEQYFGPGTRLTVT.

The rearrangement uses TRBV5-1 and TRBJ1-2; D may be TRBD1 (5 bases). CDR1 and CDR2 (germline): SGHRS, YFSETQ. The germline V and J ends were trimmed by 4 bases and 1 base, with 14 bases remaining between them. CDR3 length equals 15 residues. The CDR3 coding sequence is TGCGCCAGCAGCCCCGACAGAGCATATAACTATGGCTACACCTTC. Its translation: CASSPDRAYNYGYTF.

The chain combines TRBV19 with TRBJ2-5; 8 nucleotides match TRBD1. The end of the DNA is better explained by TRBJ2-7, so the J call may be wrong. This CDR3 region has 12 residues. Germline V gene lookup returns CDR1 LNHDA and CDR2 SQIVND (reference sequence). Here the CDR3 reads CASRDREDEQYF. The CDR3 nucleotides are TGTGCCAGTAGGGACAGGGAAGACGAGCAGTACTTC.